This TCR beta chain was retrieved from a study of shared clonotypes between healthy human individuals. TCRdb's copy holds only in-frame clones and misses some; the assay was immunoSEQ multiplex PCR. The top ten hold around 13% of the sample, which has about half a million clones, 79% seen once. The CDR3 runs 14 residues. Germline CDR1 SGHTS, CDR2 YDEGEE. V lost 4 bases, J lost 8 bases, and 6 bases stayed unmatched. This chain links TRBV5-8 with TRBJ1-3; 10 bases are a match to TRBD1. The source is a woman between 40 and 55 years old in good health. Some clones in this sample may be carry-over from other donors' samples. Sequenced: PBMCs. CDR3 protein: CASSPTGGWDTIYF. Here the CDR3 DNA reads TGTGCCAGCAGCCCGACAGGGGGCTGGGACACCATATATTTT.